This T cell receptor (beta chain) was identified in a study of blood T cell repertoires in COVID-19. V shed 4 bases, J shed 7 bases, and the junction held 3 bases outside the gene matches. Germline lookup yields CDR1 SGHNT and CDR2 YENEEA. The CDR3 spans 14 residues. Per the study methods: Estimation of nucleated cell counts relied on the amplification of reference gene primers. Produced via immunoSEQ multiplex PCR; TCRdb's table is partial and in-frame only. The DNA was the basis for D and trimming; V, J and clone size are from that table. The sample lists 90,000 to 110,000 clones; under 80% were seen once.

The J gene is TRBJ2-1, the V gene TRBV11-3, with TRBD1 matching 11 bases. Sequencing used peripheral blood. The origin of this receptor is a woman aged 70-85 years with acute or convalescent COVID-19. The CDR3 DNA reads TGTGCCAGCAGCTCGGGACAGGGGGTTAATGAGCAGTTCTTC. Encoded protein: CASSSGQGVNEQFF.